This T cell receptor beta chain was obtained from a study of blood T cell repertoires in COVID-19. About the research overall: T cells, B-cell-depleted T cells, or PBMCs provided the cDNA or gDNA that served as material.

How the authors handled the data: Amplified reference gene primers provided the basis for estimating nucleated cell counts. Only in-frame clones appear in the TCRdb table, and some are missing; sequencing was by immunoSEQ multiplex PCR. That table furnishes V, J and clone size, whereas the DNA furnished D and trimming. The data show about 99,000 clones, 80% to 90% seen once. This clone has more than one count but fewer than ten. CDR1 LGHNA and CDR2 YNFKEQ come from the germline V gene. With 4 bases clipped from V and 0 bases from J, the junction kept 12 bases outside the gene matches. This CDR3 region has 18 residues.

The TCR sequence derives from a human donor in a cohort sampled during active COVID-19. Specimen: peripheral blood. The rearrangement joins TRBV4-2 to TRBJ2-1; TRBD2 matches at 7 bases. The CDR3 loop is CASSPPSGLGTSYNEQFF. CDR3 bases: TGTGCCAGCAGCCCTCCTAGCGGCCTAGGGACCTCCTACAATGAGCAGTTCTTC.